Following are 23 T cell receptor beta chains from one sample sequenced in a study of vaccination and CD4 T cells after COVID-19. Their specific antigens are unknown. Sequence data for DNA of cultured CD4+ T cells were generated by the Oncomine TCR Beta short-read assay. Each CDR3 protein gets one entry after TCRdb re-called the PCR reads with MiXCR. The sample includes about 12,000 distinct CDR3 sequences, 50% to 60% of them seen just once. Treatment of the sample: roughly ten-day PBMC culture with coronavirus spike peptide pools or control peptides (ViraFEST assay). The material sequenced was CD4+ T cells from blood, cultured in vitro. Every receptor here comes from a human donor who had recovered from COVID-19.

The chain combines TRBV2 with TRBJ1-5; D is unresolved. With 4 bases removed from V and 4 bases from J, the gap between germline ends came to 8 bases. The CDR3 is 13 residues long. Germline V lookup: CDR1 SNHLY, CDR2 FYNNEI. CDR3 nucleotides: TGTGCCAGCAGTGGGCGGGGAAATCAGCCCCAGCATTTT. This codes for CASSGRGNQPQHF.

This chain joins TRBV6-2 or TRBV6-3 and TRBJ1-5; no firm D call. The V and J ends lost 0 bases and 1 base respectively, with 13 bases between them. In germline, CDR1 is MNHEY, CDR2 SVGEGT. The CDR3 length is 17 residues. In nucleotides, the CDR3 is TGTGCCAGCAGTTACTCGAGGGCGGCGATCAGCAATCAGCCCCAGCATTTT. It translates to CASSYSRAAISNQPQHF.

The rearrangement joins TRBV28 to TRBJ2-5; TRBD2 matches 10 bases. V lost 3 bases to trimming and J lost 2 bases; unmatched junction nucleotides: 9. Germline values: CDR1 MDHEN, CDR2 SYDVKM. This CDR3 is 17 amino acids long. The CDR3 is CASSLSSGRGRQETQYF. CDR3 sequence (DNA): TGTGCCAGCAGTTTGTCTAGCGGGAGAGGCCGGCAAGAGACCCAGTACTTC.

CDR3 DNA: TGTGCCAGCAGCTTAGCGAGCCAGGGCGAGCAGTACTTC. Protein sequence: CASSLASQGEQYF. This rearrangement joins TRBV7-9 to TRBJ2-7; TRBD1 is a possible D gene (5 bases). Germline V gene lookup returns CDR1 SEHNR and CDR2 FQNEAQ (reference sequence). Trimming removed 0 bases at V and 6 bases at J, with 9 bases between. The CDR3 sequence is 13 residues long. Together with reference TRBV7-9 and TRBJ2-7, the CDR3 gives the full variable domain: DTGVSQNPRHKITKRGQNVTFRCDPISEHNRLYWYRQTLGQGPEFLTYFQNEAQLEKSRLLSDRFSAERPKGSFSTLEIQRTEQGDSAMYLCASSLASQGEQYFGPGTRLTVT.

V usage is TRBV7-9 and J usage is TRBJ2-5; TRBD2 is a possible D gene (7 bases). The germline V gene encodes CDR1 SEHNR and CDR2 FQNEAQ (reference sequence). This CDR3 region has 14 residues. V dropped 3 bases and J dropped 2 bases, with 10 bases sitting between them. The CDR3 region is CASSLGGGQETQYF. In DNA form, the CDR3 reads TGTGCCAGCAGCTTGGGAGGGGGACAAGAGACCCAGTACTTC.

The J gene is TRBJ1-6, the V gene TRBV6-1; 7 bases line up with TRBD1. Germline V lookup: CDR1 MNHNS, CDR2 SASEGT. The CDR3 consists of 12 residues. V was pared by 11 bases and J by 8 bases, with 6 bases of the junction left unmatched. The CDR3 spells CAFKGADSPLHF. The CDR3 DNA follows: TGTGCCTTCAAGGGGGCGGATTCACCCCTCCACTTT.

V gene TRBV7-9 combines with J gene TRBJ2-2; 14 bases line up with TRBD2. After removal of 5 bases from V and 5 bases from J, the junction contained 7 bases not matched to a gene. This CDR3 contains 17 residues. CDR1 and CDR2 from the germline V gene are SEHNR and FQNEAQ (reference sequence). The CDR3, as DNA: TGTGCCAGCAGCCAGACTAGCGGGAGGGCCAATACCGGGGAGCTGTTTTTT. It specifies CASSQTSGRANTGELFF.

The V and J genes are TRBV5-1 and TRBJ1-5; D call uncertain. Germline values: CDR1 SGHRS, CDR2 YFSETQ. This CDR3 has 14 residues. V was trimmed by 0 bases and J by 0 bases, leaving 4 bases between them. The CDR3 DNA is TGCGCCAGCAGCTTGGGGGGTAGCAATCAGCCCCAGCATTTT. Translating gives CASSLGGSNQPQHF.

Here the CDR3 DNA reads TGTGCCAGCAGCCCTAGAGGAGACAGGGCTCATGGGGGTCACGACAATGAGCAGTTCTTC. Its translation is CASSPRGDRAHGGHDNEQFF. This chain connects TRBV7-6 to TRBJ2-1; 7 bases align to TRBD1. The germline CDR1 and CDR2 sequences are SGHVS and FNYEAQ. V trimming: 5 bases; J trimming: 5 bases; junction bases outside the gene matches: 24. The CDR3 has 20 residues.

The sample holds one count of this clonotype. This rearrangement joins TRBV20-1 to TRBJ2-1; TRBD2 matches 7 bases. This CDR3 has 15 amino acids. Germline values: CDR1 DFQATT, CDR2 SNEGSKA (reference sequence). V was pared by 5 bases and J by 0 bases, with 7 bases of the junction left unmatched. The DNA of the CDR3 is TGCAGTGCTCCCAGAGCGGGGAGCTCCTACAATGAGCAGTTCTTC. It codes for CSAPRAGSSYNEQFF.

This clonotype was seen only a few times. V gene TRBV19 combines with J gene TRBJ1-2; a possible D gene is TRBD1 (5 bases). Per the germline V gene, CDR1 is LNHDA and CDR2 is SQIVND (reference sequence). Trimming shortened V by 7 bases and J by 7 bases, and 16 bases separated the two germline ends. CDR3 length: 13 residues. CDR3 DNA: TGTGCCAGTACCCCGGGACCGAAAGCTGGCTACACCTTC. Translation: CASTPGPKAGYTF.

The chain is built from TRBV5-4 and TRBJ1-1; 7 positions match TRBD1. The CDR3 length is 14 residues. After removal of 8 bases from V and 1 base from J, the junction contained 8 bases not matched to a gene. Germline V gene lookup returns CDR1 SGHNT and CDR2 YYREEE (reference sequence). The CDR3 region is CASAMDRRNTEAFF. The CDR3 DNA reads TGTGCCAGTGCGATGGACAGGAGGAACACTGAAGCTTTCTTT. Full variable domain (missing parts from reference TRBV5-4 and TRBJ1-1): ETGVTQSPTHLIKTRGQQVTLRCSSQSGHNTVSWYQQALGQGPQFIFQYYREEENGRGNFPPRFSGLQFPNYSSELNVNALELDDSALYLCASAMDRRNTEAFFGQGTRLTVV.

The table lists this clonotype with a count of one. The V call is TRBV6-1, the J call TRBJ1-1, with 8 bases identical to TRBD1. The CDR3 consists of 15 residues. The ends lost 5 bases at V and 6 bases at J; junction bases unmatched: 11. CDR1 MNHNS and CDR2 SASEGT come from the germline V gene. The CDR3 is CASSPPRGRGAEAFF. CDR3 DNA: TGTGCCAGCAGTCCCCCCAGGGGGCGAGGGGCTGAAGCTTTCTTT.

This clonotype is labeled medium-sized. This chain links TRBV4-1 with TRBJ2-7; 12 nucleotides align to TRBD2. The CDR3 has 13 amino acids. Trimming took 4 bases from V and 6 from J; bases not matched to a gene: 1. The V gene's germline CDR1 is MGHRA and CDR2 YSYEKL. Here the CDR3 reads CASSPGLAGEQYF. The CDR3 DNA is TGCGCCAGCAGCCCGGGACTAGCGGGCGAGCAGTACTTC.

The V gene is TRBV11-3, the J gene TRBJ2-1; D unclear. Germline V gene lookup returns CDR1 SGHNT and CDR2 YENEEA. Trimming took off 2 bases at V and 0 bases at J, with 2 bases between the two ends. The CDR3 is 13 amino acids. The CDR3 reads CASSLNSYNEQFF. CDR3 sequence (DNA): TGTGCCAGCAGCTTAAACTCCTACAATGAGCAGTTCTTC.

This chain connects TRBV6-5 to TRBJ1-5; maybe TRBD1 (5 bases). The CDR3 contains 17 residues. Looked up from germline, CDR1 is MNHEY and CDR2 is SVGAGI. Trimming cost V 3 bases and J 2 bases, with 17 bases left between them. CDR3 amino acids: CASSYFDGGEGNQPQHF. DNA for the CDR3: TGTGCCAGCAGTTATTTTGATGGGGGAGAGGGCAATCAGCCCCAGCATTTT.

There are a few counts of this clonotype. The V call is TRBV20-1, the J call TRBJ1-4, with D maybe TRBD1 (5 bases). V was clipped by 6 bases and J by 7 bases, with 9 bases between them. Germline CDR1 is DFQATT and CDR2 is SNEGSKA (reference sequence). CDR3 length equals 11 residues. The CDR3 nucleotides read TGCAGTGCGGGGGAAGCTGAAAAACTGTTTTTT. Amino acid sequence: CSAGEAEKLFF.

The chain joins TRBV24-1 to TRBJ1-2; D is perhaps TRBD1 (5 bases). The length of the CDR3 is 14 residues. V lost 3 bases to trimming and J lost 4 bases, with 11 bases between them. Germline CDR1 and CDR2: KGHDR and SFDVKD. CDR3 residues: CATSDEVGTYGYTF. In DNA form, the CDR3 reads TGTGCCACCAGTGATGAGGTGGGGACCTATGGCTACACCTTC.

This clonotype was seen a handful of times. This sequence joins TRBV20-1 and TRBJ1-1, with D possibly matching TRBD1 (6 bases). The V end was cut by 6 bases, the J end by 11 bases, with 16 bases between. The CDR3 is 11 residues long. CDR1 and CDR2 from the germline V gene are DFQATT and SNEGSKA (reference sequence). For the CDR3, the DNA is TGCAGTGCACTGACAGGTGTCGCGGCTTTCTTT. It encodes CSALTGVAAFF.

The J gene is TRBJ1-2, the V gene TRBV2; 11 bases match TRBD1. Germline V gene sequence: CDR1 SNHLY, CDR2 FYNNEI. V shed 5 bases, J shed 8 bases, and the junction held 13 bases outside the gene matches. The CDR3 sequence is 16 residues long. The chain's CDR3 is CASSKGVGQGARGYTF. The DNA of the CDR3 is TGTGCCAGCAGTAAAGGAGTTGGACAGGGGGCGCGAGGCTACACCTTC.

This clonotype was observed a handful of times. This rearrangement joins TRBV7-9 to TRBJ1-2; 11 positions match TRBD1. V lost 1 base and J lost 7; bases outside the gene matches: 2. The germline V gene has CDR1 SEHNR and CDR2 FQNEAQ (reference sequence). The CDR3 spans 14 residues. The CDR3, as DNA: TGTGCCAGCAGCTTAGGGACAGGGGGCTTTGGCTACACCTTC. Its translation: CASSLGTGGFGYTF.

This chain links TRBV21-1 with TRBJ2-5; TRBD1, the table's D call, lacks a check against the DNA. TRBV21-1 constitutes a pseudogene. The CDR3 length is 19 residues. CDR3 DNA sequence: TGTGCCAGCAGCAAACAGGCCTTTCGGGGACAGTTCTTCCAAGAGACCCAGTACTTC. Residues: CASSKQAFRGQFFQETQYF.

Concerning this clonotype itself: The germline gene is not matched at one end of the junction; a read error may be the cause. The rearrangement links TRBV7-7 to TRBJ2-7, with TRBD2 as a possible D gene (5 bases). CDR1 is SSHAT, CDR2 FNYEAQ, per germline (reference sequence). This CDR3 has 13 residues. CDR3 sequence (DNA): TGTGCTAGCAGCTTAGTGAGAGGGTACGAGCAGTACTTC. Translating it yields CASSLVRGYEQYF.